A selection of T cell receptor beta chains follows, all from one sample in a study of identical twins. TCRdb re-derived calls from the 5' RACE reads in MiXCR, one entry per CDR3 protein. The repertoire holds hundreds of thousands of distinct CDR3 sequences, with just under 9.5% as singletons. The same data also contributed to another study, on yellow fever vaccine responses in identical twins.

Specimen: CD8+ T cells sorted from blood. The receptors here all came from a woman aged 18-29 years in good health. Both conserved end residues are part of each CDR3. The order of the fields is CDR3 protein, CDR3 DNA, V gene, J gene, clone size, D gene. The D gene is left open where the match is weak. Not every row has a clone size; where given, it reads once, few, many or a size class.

CDR3 protein: CASSQGLVHEQFF
CDR3 DNA: TGTGCCAGTAGTCAGGGGTTAGTCCATGAGCAGTTCTTC
V gene: TRBV19
J gene: TRBJ2-1
clone size: few
D gene: .

CDR3 protein: CASSFPNGEQYF
CDR3 DNA: TGTGCCAGCAGCTTTCCTAACGGCGAGCAGTACTTC
V gene: TRBV11-2
J gene: TRBJ2-7
clone size: few
D gene: .

CDR3 protein: CASSPTGNEQYF
CDR3 DNA: TGTGCCAGCAGCCCTACAGGGAACGAGCAGTACTTC
V gene: TRBV7-2
J gene: TRBJ2-7
clone size: many
D gene: .

CDR3 protein: CASSPLSGDNEQFF
CDR3 DNA: TGTGCCAGCAGCCCCTTGTCGGGAGACAATGAGCAGTTCTTC
V gene: TRBV3-1
J gene: TRBJ2-1
clone size: many
D gene: .

CDR3 protein: CASSWGDSNQPQHF
CDR3 DNA: TGCGCCAGCAGCTGGGGGGATAGCAATCAGCCCCAGCATTTT
V gene: TRBV5-1
J gene: TRBJ1-5
clone size: many
D gene: .

CDR3 protein: CSASRSLVLHEQYF
CDR3 DNA: TGCAGTGCTAGTCGAAGTCTGGTTCTGCACGAGCAGTACTTC
V gene: TRBV20-1
J gene: TRBJ2-7
clone size: .
D gene: .

CDR3 protein: CASSDSPGITDTQYF
CDR3 DNA: TGCGCCAGCAGTGACTCCCCGGGCATTACAGATACGCAGTATTTT
V gene: TRBV10-2
J gene: TRBJ2-3
clone size: .
D gene: .

CDR3 protein: CSARDRWRGPSDEQFF
CDR3 DNA: TGCAGTGCTAGAGATCGTTGGCGGGGGCCGTCGGATGAGCAGTTCTTC
V gene: TRBV20-1
J gene: TRBJ2-1
clone size: few
D gene: .

CDR3 protein: CASSGTGTSDIGELFF
CDR3 DNA: TGTGCCAGCAGCGGAACCGGGACTAGCGACATCGGGGAGCTGTTTTTT
V gene: TRBV5-6
J gene: TRBJ2-2
clone size: .
D gene: TRBD2

CDR3 protein: CASNLNDWQDYGYTF
CDR3 DNA: TGTGCCAGCAACCTTAACGATTGGCAGGACTATGGCTACACCTTC
V gene: TRBV12-3/TRBV12-4
J gene: TRBJ1-2
clone size: many
D gene: .

CDR3 protein: CASSQGPDNEQFF
CDR3 DNA: TGTGCCAGCAGCCAAGGACCGGACAATGAGCAGTTCTTC
V gene: TRBV14
J gene: TRBJ2-1
clone size: many
D gene: .

CDR3 protein: CASSLQEYGDTQYF
CDR3 DNA: TGTGCCAGCAGTTTACAGGAGTATGGAGATACGCAGTATTTT
V gene: TRBV6-5
J gene: TRBJ2-3
clone size: few
D gene: .

CDR3 protein: CASSDLRVRETQYF
CDR3 DNA: TGTGCCAGCAGTGATTTGCGGGTGCGAGAGACCCAGTACTTC
V gene: TRBV2
J gene: TRBJ2-5
clone size: .
D gene: .

CDR3 protein: CSVVLAGAGSYNEQFF
CDR3 DNA: TGCAGCGTTGTCCTAGCGGGCGCCGGGTCCTACAATGAGCAGTTCTTC
V gene: TRBV29-1
J gene: TRBJ2-1
clone size: many
D gene: TRBD2

CDR3 protein: CASSTVGGFNEKLFF
CDR3 DNA: TGCGCCAGCAGCACCGTGGGGGGATTTAATGAAAAACTGTTTTTT
V gene: TRBV5-1
J gene: TRBJ1-4
clone size: many
D gene: .

CDR3 protein: CASSVGAQNYEQYF
CDR3 DNA: TGTGCCAGCAGCGTAGGAGCCCAAAACTACGAGCAGTACTTC
V gene: TRBV9
J gene: TRBJ2-7
clone size: .
D gene: .

CDR3 protein: CSVEEGRGGVVTGELFF
CDR3 DNA: TGCAGCGTTGAAGAGGGGCGGGGAGGCGTTGTCACCGGGGAGCTGTTTTTT
V gene: TRBV29-1
J gene: TRBJ2-2
clone size: .
D gene: .

CDR3 protein: CATSDLTGGEETQYF
CDR3 DNA: TGTGCCACCAGTGATTTAACAGGGGGCGAAGAGACCCAGTACTTC
V gene: TRBV24-1
J gene: TRBJ2-5
clone size: few
D gene: TRBD1

CDR3 protein: CASSWGPGGGNQPQHF
CDR3 DNA: TGTGCCAGCAGTTGGGGACCGGGAGGGGGCAATCAGCCCCAGCATTTT
V gene: TRBV28
J gene: TRBJ1-5
clone size: many
D gene: .

CDR3 protein: CASNPISQDIQYF
CDR3 DNA: TGTGCCAGCAATCCCATCTCCCAGGACATTCAGTACTTC
V gene: TRBV7-9
J gene: TRBJ2-4
clone size: .
D gene: .

CDR3 protein: CASSLVGQQMNTEAFF
CDR3 DNA: TGCGCCAGCAGCTTGGTCGGGCAGCAGATGAACACTGAAGCTTTCTTT
V gene: TRBV5-1
J gene: TRBJ1-1
clone size: many
D gene: .

CDR3 protein: CASSDPSAGGYNEQFF
CDR3 DNA: TGTGCCAGCAGTGACCCCTCGGCGGGAGGTTACAATGAGCAGTTCTTC
V gene: TRBV6-4
J gene: TRBJ2-1
clone size: many
D gene: TRBD2

CDR3 protein: CAWSGFSLAGGRPYEQFF
CDR3 DNA: TGTGCCTGGAGTGGCTTTTCACTAGCGGGAGGCCGTCCATATGAGCAGTTCTTC
V gene: TRBV30
J gene: TRBJ2-1
clone size: .
D gene: TRBD2

CDR3 protein: CASSLGALGETQYF
CDR3 DNA: TGCGCCAGCAGCTTGGGGGCACTGGGGGAGACCCAGTACTTC
V gene: TRBV5-1
J gene: TRBJ2-5
clone size: few
D gene: .

CDR3 protein: CASSLTASPDQYF
CDR3 DNA: TGCGCCAGCAGCTTGACAGCGAGCCCGGACCAGTACTTC
V gene: TRBV5-1
J gene: TRBJ2-5
clone size: many
D gene: .

CDR3 protein: CASSPHRDNGANVLTF
CDR3 DNA: TGCGCCAGCAGCCCGCACCGGGACAATGGGGCCAACGTCCTGACTTTC
V gene: TRBV4-3
J gene: TRBJ2-6
clone size: .
D gene: .